The 27 T cell receptor beta chains reported below all come from one sample, sequenced in a study of PD-L1 blockade in urothelial cancer. Noted time point: pretreatment peripheral blood. The protocol was immunoSEQ multiplex PCR, while the TCRdb copy is restricted to in-frame clones and leaves out a portion. Here the sample spans 55,000 to 85,000 clones, 65% to 85% being singletons. Source: PBMCs, taken around atezolizumab (anti-PD-L1) treatment. Receptors were obtained from a woman in her sixties or seventies with urothelial cancer.

The chain links TRBV10-3 to TRBJ1-1, with 9 bases lining up with TRBD1. There are 14 residues in the CDR3. Germline CDR1 is ENHRY and CDR2 is SYGVKD. DNA of the CDR3: TGTGCGTCGAAGTGGACGGACAGGGGAACTGAAGCTTTCTTT. It is translated as CASKWTDRGTEAFF.

This clone was recorded only once. The rearrangement joins TRBV5-4 to TRBJ2-3; TRBD1 is a possible D gene (6 bases). Germline assignment: CDR1 SGHNT and CDR2 YYREEE (reference sequence). The CDR3 has 14 amino acids. V was cut by 1 base and J by 5 bases, with 11 bases left in between. CDR3: CASSLRAGVDTQYF. CDR3 in DNA: TGTGCCAGCAGCTTGAGGGCAGGGGTAGATACGCAGTATTTT.

The chain couples TRBV6-4 to TRBJ2-2, with 11 bases matching TRBD1. The V gene's germline CDR1 is MRHNA and CDR2 SNTAGT. The CDR3 extends over 16 amino acids. J lost 7 bases, V lost 0 bases, and 4 bases had no gene match. The CDR3 nucleotides read TGTGCCAGCAGTGACTCGCCGGGACAGGGGGTCGGGGAGCTGTTTTTT. Residues: CASSDSPGQGVGELFF.

The rearrangement uses TRBV7-6 and TRBJ2-3; 10 bases agree with TRBD2. Germline CDR1 is SGHVS and CDR2 is FNYEAQ. The V gene end was trimmed by 4 bases and the J gene end by 0 bases; junction bases not matched to a gene: 4. This CDR3 is built from 16 residues. The CDR3 DNA is TGTGCCAGCAGCTACACTAGCGGGACAAGCACAGATACGCAGTATTTT. Amino acids: CASSYTSGTSTDTQYF.

The chain employs TRBV15 and TRBJ2-7; 13 bases are a match to TRBD2. The CDR3 has 15 amino acids. The trim removed 5 bases at V and 3 bases at J, leaving 4 bases unmatched. Germline CDR1 is LNHNV and CDR2 is YYDKDF (reference sequence). The CDR3 DNA sequence: TGTGCCACCAGCGGGGGACTAGCGGGGAACTACGAGCAGTACTTC. Its translation is CATSGGLAGNYEQYF.

The CDR3 DNA follows: TGTGCCAGCTCACCCAGGACAGGGACGAACACTGAAGCTTTCTTT. Translated, it gives CASSPRTGTNTEAFF. The chain uses TRBV18 and TRBJ1-1; 8 nucleotides align to TRBD1. Germline V CDR1 and CDR2: KGHSH, LQKENI. The CDR3 has 15 residues. V gave up 3 bases and J gave up 1 base; unmatched junction bases: 4.

This chain joins TRBV19 and TRBJ1-1; D is possibly TRBD1 (6 bases). V gave up 7 bases and J gave up 5 bases, with 17 bases separating them. CDR1 and CDR2 from the germline V gene are LNHDA and SQIVND (reference sequence). The CDR3 runs 14 residues. DNA for the CDR3: TGTGCCAGTACGCCCGGGGGGGCAGGGACTGAAGCTTTCTTT. It yields the protein CASTPGGAGTEAFF.

V is TRBV7-2 and J is TRBJ2-7, with 7 bases that match TRBD2. In germline, CDR1 is SGHTA, CDR2 FQGNSA. The CDR3 is 15 amino acids. V lost 3 bases and J lost 0; bases outside the gene matches: 5. CDR3 bases: TGTGCCAGCAGCTTTCTAGCGGTAAGCTCCTACGAGCAGTACTTC. Its translation: CASSFLAVSSYEQYF.

This clone appeared a single time. V and J are TRBV29-1 and TRBJ2-3; maybe TRBD1 (5 bases). Per germline, CDR1 SQVTM and CDR2 ANQGSEA. This CDR3 region has 15 residues. The V gene lost 3 bases and the J gene lost 3 bases, with 16 bases spanning the gap. The CDR3 here is CSVDKVQGETDTQYF. As DNA, the CDR3 is TGCAGCGTTGATAAGGTTCAGGGTGAAACAGATACGCAGTATTTT.

This chain joins TRBV4-1 and TRBJ1-5; no definite D call. The CDR3 length is 14 residues. Trimming shortened V by 0 bases and J by 7 bases, and 10 bases separated the two germline ends. Germline values: CDR1 MGHRA, CDR2 YSYEKL. The CDR3 coding sequence is TGCGCCAGCAGCCAAGATCGGGGTGGACAGCCCCAGCATTTT. Residues: CASSQDRGGQPQHF.

The chain carries TRBV7-9 and TRBJ2-2; D not resolved. Trimming pared 5 bases from V and 5 bases from J, leaving 15 bases between. CDR3 length equals 15 residues. The germline gives CDR1 SEHNR, CDR2 FQNEAQ (reference sequence). CDR3 sequence (DNA): TGTGCCAGCAGCAAGACATTCCGTAAGACCGGGGAGCTGTTTTTT. It encodes CASSKTFRKTGELFF. The variable domain in full, completed from reference TRBV7-9 and TRBJ2-2, reads DTGVSQNPRHKITKRGQNVTFRCDPISEHNRLYWYRQTLGQGPEFLTYFQNEAQLEKSRLLSDRFSAERPKGSFSTLEIQRTEQGDSAMYLCASSKTFRKTGELFFGEGSRLTVL.

V and J are TRBV18 and TRBJ2-1; D might be TRBD1 (6 bases). Germline loops: CDR1 KGHSH, CDR2 LQKENI. The CDR3 covers 19 residues. The V end was cut by 1 base, the J end by 1 base, with 20 bases between. Written as DNA, the CDR3 is TGTGCCAGCTCACCACTAGCAGGGACAATCGAAAGGTCCTACAATGAGCAGTTCTTC. Encoded protein: CASSPLAGTIERSYNEQFF.

With respect to this clone: Distinct nucleotide sequences in the sample also encode this CDR3. This chain joins TRBV6-5 and TRBJ2-7; 8 nucleotides match TRBD1. Unmatched junction bases numbered 3, after V lost 0 bases and J lost 2 bases. The CDR3 is 15 amino acids. CDR1 is MNHEY, CDR2 SVGAGI, per germline. The CDR3 sequence: CASSYSGQGAYEQYF. The CDR3 region has the DNA TGTGCCAGCAGTTACTCTGGACAGGGAGCCTACGAGCAGTACTTC.

The rearrangement links TRBV9 to TRBJ2-3, with 14 nucleotides matching TRBD2. The germline V gene has CDR1 SGDLS and CDR2 YYNGEE. This CDR3 is 17 amino acids long. V trimming: 0 bases; J trimming: 5 bases; junction bases outside the gene matches: 5. In DNA, the CDR3 is TGTGCCAGCAGCGTAGTGGGACTAGCGGGAGCTATAGATACGCAGTATTTT. This codes for CASSVVGLAGAIDTQYF.

The CDR3 loop is CASSLGAIGQGLNIQYF. The CDR3 coding sequence is TGTGCCAGCAGCTTGGGGGCGATAGGGCAGGGGCTAAACATTCAGTACTTC. The rearrangement links TRBV5-4 to TRBJ2-4, with D tentatively TRBD1 (6 bases). V lost 0 bases and J 6 bases, leaving 19 bases between the germline ends. CDR1 and CDR2 from the germline V gene are SGHNT and YYREEE (reference sequence). The CDR3 contains 17 residues. Full variable domain (missing parts from reference TRBV5-4 and TRBJ2-4): ETGVTQSPTHLIKTRGQQVTLRCSSQSGHNTVSWYQQALGQGPQFIFQYYREEENGRGNFPPRFSGLQFPNYSSELNVNALELDDSALYLCASSLGAIGQGLNIQYFGAGTRLSVL.

The chain uses TRBV4-1 and TRBJ2-3, with D possibly matching TRBD2 (7 bases). Germline V lookup: CDR1 MGHRA, CDR2 YSYEKL. The CDR3 extends over 15 amino acids. Trimming pared 2 bases from V and 6 bases from J, leaving 15 bases between. The CDR3 is CASSQRGGADDTQYF. In DNA, the CDR3 is TGCGCCAGCAGCCAACGAGGGGGGGCCGACGATACGCAGTATTTT.

This clone turned up a few times. V is TRBV5-6 and J is TRBJ2-7; 8 bases align to TRBD1. V lost 9 bases and J lost 2; bases outside the gene matches: 10. The CDR3 length is 14 residues. Per germline, CDR1 SGHDT and CDR2 YYEEEE. CDR3 DNA: TGTGCCAACCGGAGGGGACAGGTCCCCTACGAGCAGTACTTC. This gives the protein CANRRGQVPYEQYF.

In this sample, this clone turned up a few times. This chain joins TRBV11-2 and TRBJ1-2; D gene uncertain. The ends were cut back, 4 bases at V and 8 bases at J, with 14 bases in the middle. The CDR3 is 13 amino acids. Germline-derived CDR1 and CDR2 are SGHAT and FQNNGV. In nucleotides, the CDR3 is TGTGCCAGCAGCTCCGGGTCAGAAGGCGGCTACACCTTC. Translation: CASSSGSEGGYTF.

This clone was seen only once. The V gene is TRBV2, the J gene TRBJ2-7, with D maybe TRBD1 (6 bases). Germline loops: CDR1 SNHLY, CDR2 FYNNEI. V was shortened by 7 bases and J by 2 bases, with 12 bases between the two germline ends. The CDR3 is 13 amino acids. The CDR3 nucleotides read TGTGCCAGCATGACAGGCACGACCTACGAGCAGTACTTC. It encodes CASMTGTTYEQYF.

The chain links TRBV2 to TRBJ2-1; TRBD2 matches at 9 bases. From germline, CDR1 is SNHLY and CDR2 FYNNEI. The V segment lost 4 bases and the J segment 4 bases; nucleotides outside the gene matches: 5. The CDR3 is 15 residues long. CDR3: CASSASGTIYNEQFF. The DNA of the CDR3 is TGTGCCAGCAGTGCTAGCGGGACCATATACAATGAGCAGTTCTTC.

The J gene is TRBJ2-1, the V gene TRBV10-2, with 9 bases identical to TRBD1. V shed 6 bases and J 4 bases; nucleotides not matched to a gene: 10. Germline V gene sequence: CDR1 WSHSY, CDR2 SAAADI. This CDR3 has 16 residues. The CDR3: CASRQASGTGYNEQFF. CDR3 DNA sequence: TGCGCCAGCAGACAGGCCTCCGGGACAGGGTACAATGAGCAGTTCTTC.

J is TRBJ2-7 and V is TRBV27, with 13 nucleotides matching TRBD2. The CDR3 has 16 amino acids. Germline CDR1 MNHEY, CDR2 SMNVEV (reference sequence). V shed 2 bases, J shed 4 bases, and the junction held 5 bases outside the gene matches. CDR3 loop: CASSLLLAGGPYEQYF. CDR3 DNA sequence: TGTGCCAGCAGTTTACTACTAGCGGGAGGGCCGTACGAGCAGTACTTC.

V and J are TRBV28 and TRBJ2-7; maybe TRBD1 (6 bases). CDR3 length: 14 residues. Germline CDR1 MDHEN, CDR2 SYDVKM. Trimming took 2 bases from V and 3 from J, leaving 11 bases between them. CDR3 sequence reads: CASSLNTGYYEQYF. CDR3 DNA: TGTGCCAGCAGTTTAAACACAGGGTACTACGAGCAGTACTTC.

The chain combines TRBV19 with TRBJ1-6; D possibly corresponds to TRBD1 (6 bases). Germline V gives CDR1 LNHDA, CDR2 SQIVND (reference sequence). The CDR3 is 14 residues long. Trimming removed 3 bases from V and 5 bases from J, with 8 bases in between. The CDR3 nucleotides read TGTGCCAGTAGTATCCGACAGGATAATTCACCCCTCCACTTT. Translation: CASSIRQDNSPLHF.

The rearrangement links TRBV2 to TRBJ2-6; TRBD1 might be the D (5 bases). Looked up from germline, CDR1 is SNHLY and CDR2 is FYNNEI. The V end lost 2 bases, the J end lost 0 bases, and 11 bases lay between the germline ends. The CDR3 covers 17 residues. As DNA, the CDR3 is TGTGCCAGCAGTGAAAGGGGCGGATACTCTGGGGCCAACGTCCTGACTTTC. This encodes CASSERGGYSGANVLTF.

The V call is TRBV30, the J call TRBJ1-3; D is perhaps TRBD1 (6 bases). Germline V CDR1 and CDR2: GTSNPN, SVGIG (reference sequence). Deletions cut 1 base from V and 1 base from J, with 8 bases between. The CDR3 runs to 14 residues. The CDR3 here is CAWSERGSGNTIYF. In nucleotides, the CDR3 is TGTGCCTGGAGTGAAAGGGGGTCTGGAAACACCATATATTTT. The complete variable domain, with remaining parts taken from reference TRBV30 and TRBJ1-3, reads SQTIHQWPATLVQPVGSPLSLECTVEGTSNPNLYWYRQAAGRGLQLLFYSVGIGQISSEVPQNLSASRPQDRQFILSSKKLLLSDSGFYLCAWSERGSGNTIYFGEGSWLTVV.

This clone has only one observation. V is TRBV2 and J is TRBJ2-4, with 9 positions matching TRBD2. The CDR3 length is 16 residues. J gave up 3 bases and V 4 bases, and 7 bases lay outside the gene matches. The V gene's germline CDR1 is SNHLY and CDR2 FYNNEI. CDR3 sequence: CASSVKAGGGKNIQYF. The CDR3 DNA follows: TGTGCCAGCAGTGTAAAGGCGGGAGGGGGCAAAAACATTCAGTACTTC. The full variable domain, with the rest looked up from reference TRBV2 and TRBJ2-4, is EPEVTQTPSHQVTQMGQEVILRCVPISNHLYFYWYRQILGQKVEFLVSFYNNEISEKSEIFDDQFSVERPDGSNFTLKIRSTKLEDSAMYFCASSVKAGGGKNIQYFGAGTRLSVL.